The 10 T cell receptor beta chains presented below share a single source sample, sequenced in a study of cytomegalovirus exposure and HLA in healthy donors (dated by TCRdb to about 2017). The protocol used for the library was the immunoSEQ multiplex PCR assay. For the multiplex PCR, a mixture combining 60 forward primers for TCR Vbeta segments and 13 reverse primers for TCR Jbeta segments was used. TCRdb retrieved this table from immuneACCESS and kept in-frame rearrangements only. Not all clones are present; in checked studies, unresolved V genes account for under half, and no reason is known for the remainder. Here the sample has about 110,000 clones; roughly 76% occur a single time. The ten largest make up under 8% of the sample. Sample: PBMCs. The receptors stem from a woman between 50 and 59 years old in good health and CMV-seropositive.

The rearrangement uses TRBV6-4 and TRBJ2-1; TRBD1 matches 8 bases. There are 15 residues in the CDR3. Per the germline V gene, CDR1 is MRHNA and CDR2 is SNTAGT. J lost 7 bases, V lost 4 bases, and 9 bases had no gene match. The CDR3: CASSVSPGGYNEQFF. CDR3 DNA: TGTGCCAGCAGTGTATCCCCAGGGGGCTATAATGAGCAGTTCTTC.

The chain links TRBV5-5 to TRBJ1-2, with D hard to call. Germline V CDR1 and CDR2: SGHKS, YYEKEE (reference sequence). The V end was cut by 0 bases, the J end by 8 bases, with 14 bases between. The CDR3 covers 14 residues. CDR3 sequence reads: CASSLDSPLVGYTF. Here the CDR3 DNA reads TGTGCCAGCAGCTTGGACTCACCTCTTGTCGGCTACACCTTC.

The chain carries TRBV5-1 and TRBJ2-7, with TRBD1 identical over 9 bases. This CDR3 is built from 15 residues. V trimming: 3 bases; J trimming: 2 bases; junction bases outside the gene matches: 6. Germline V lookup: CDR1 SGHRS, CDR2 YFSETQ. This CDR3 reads CASSWEGQGAYEQYF. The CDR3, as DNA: TGCGCCAGCAGCTGGGAGGGACAGGGAGCCTACGAGCAGTACTTC.

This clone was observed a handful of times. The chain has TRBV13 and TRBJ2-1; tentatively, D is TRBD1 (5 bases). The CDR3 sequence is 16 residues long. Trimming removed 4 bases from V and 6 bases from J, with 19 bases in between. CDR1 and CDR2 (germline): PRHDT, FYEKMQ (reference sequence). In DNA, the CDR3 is TGTGCCAGCAGCTCCCCCTTCCAGGGCAGGCTCAATGAGCAGTTCTTC. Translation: CASSSPFQGRLNEQFF.

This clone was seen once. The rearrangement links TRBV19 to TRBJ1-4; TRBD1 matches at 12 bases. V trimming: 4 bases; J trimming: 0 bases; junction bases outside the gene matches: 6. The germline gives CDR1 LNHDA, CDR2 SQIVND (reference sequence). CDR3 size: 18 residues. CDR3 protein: CASSTRDRGRTTNEKLFF. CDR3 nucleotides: TGTGCCAGTAGTACCAGGGACAGGGGGCGAACAACTAATGAAAAACTGTTTTTT.

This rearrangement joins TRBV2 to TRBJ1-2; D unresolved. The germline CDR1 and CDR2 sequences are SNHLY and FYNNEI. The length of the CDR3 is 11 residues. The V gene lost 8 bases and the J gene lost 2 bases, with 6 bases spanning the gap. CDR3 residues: CASGQNYGYTF. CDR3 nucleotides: TGTGCCAGCGGGCAGAACTATGGCTACACCTTC.

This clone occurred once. Here the CDR3 reads CACQMGGILYGYTF. The CDR3 region has the DNA TGTGCCTGCCAGATGGGCGGGATCCTCTATGGCTACACCTTC. The gene calls are TRBV30 and TRBJ1-2; D is ambiguous. The V end was cut by 6 bases, the J end by 4 bases, with 18 bases between. The CDR3 runs to 14 residues. Germline CDR1 reads GTSNPN; CDR2 reads SVGIG (reference sequence). Full variable domain (remainder filled in from reference TRBV30 and TRBJ1-2): SQTIHQWPATLVQPVGSPLSLECTVEGTSNPNLYWYRQAAGRGLQLLFYSVGIGQISSEVPQNLSASRPQDRQFILSSKKLLLSDSGFYLCACQMGGILYGYTFGSGTRLTVV.

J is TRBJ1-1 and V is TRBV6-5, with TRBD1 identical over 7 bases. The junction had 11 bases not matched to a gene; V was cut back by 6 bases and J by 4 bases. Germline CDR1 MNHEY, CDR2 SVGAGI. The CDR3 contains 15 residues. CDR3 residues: CASSLAQTGFTEAFF. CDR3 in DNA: TGTGCCAGCAGCCTGGCTCAGACAGGGTTCACTGAAGCTTTCTTT.

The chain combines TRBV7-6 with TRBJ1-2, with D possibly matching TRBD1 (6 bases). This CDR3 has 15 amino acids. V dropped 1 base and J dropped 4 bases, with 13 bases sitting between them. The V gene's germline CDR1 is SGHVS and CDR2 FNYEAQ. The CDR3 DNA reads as TGTGCCAGCAGCTTAGAGCCGGACAGACCCTATGGCTACACCTTC. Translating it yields CASSLEPDRPYGYTF. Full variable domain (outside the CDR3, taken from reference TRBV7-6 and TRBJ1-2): GAGVSQSPRYKVTKRGQDVALRCDPISGHVSLYWYRQALGQGPEFLTYFNYEAQQDKSGLPNDRFSAERPEGSISTLTIQRTEQRDSAMYRCASSLEPDRPYGYTFGSGTRLTVV.

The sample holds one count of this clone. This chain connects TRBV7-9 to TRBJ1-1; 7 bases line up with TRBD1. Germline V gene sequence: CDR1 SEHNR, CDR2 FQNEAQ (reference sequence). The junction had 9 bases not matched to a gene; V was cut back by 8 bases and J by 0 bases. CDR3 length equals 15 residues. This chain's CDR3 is CASSRVGQVNTEAFF. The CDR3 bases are TGTGCCAGCTCCCGCGTCGGACAGGTGAACACTGAAGCTTTCTTT.